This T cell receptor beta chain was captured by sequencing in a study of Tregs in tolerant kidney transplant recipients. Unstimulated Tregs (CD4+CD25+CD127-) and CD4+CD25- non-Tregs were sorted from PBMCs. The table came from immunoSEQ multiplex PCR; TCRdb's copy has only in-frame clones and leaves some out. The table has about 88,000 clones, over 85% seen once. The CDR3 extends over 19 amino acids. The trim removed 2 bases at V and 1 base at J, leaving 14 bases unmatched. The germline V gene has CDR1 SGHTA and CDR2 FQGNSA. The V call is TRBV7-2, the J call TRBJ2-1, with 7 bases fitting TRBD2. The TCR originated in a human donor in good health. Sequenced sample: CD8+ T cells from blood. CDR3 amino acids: CASSLPLPLAGVSYNEQFF. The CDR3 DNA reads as TGTGCCAGCAGCTTACCACTCCCTCTCGCGGGAGTATCCTACAATGAGCAGTTCTTC.